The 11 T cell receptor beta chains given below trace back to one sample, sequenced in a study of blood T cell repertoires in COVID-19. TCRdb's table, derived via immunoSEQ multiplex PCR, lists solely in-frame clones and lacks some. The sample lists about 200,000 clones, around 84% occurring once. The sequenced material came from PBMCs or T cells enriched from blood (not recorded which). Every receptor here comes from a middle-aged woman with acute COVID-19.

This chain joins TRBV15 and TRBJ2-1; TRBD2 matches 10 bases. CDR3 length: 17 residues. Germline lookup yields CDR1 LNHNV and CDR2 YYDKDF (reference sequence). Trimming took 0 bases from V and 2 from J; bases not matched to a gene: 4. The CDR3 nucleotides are TGTGCCACCAGCAGAGAGGAACTAGCGGGACCCTACAATGAGCAGTTCTTC. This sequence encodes CATSREELAGPYNEQFF.

The CDR3 sequence is CAWRTPGTSGNTIYF. The CDR3 DNA reads as TGTGCCTGGAGGACCCCGGGGACATCCGGAAACACCATATATTTT. The chain has TRBV30 and TRBJ1-3; tentative D call: TRBD1 (6 bases). This CDR3 spans 15 amino acids. The ends were cut back, 3 bases at V and 4 bases at J, with 16 bases in the middle. Looked up from germline, CDR1 is GTSNPN and CDR2 is SVGIG (reference sequence).

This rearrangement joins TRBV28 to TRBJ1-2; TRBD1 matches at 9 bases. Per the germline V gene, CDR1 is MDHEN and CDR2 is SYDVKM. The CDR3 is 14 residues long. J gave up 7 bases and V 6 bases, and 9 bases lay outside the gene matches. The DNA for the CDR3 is TGTGCCAGCAGATCGGGACAGGGCACCTCTGGCTACACCTTC. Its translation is CASRSGQGTSGYTF.

The DNA of the CDR3 is TGTGCCAGTAGAGGAGGGATCTACGAGCAGTACTTC. It specifies CASRGGIYEQYF. The rearrangement joins TRBV19 to TRBJ2-7; D might be TRBD2 (6 bases). The CDR3 covers 12 residues. Between the trimmed V and J ends, which lost 6 bases and 3 bases, there was a span of 9 bases. CDR1 and CDR2 (germline): LNHDA, SQIVND (reference sequence).

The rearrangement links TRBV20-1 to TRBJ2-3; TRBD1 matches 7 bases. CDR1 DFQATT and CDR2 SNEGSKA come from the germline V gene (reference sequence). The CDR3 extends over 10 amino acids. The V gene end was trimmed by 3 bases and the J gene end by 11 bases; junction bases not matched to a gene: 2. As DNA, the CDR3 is TGCAGTGCTAGGGGGGACAGGCAGTATTTT. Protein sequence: CSARGDRQYF.

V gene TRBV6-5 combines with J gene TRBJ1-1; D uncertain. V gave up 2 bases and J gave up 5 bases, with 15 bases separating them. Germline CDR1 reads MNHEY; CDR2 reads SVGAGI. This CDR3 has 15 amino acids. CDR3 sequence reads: CASSYRTIGGTEAFF. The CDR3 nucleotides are TGTGCCAGCAGTTACCGAACCATCGGAGGAACTGAAGCTTTCTTT.

The CDR3 DNA sequence: TGTGCCAGCAGCTTAACCGGGGGTCAGCCCCAGCATTTT. Its protein product is CASSLTGGQPQHF. The rearrangement uses TRBV5-5 and TRBJ1-5; maybe TRBD1 (5 bases). The CDR3 covers 13 residues. Trimming took 2 bases from V and 6 from J, leaving 9 bases between them. Germline lookup yields CDR1 SGHKS and CDR2 YYEKEE (reference sequence).

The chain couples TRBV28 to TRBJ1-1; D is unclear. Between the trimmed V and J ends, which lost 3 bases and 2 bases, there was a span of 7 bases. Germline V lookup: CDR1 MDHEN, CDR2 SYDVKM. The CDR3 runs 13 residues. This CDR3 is CASSFTRNTEAFF. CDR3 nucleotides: TGTGCCAGCAGTTTTACAAGAAACACTGAAGCTTTCTTT.

CDR3 region: CASSLRQGEAFF. Written as DNA, the CDR3 is TGTGCCAGCAGCTTAAGACAGGGCGAAGCTTTCTTT. This sequence joins TRBV7-8 and TRBJ1-1, with TRBD1 identical over 7 bases. Losses at the gene ends were 2 bases for V and 8 bases for J; bases not matched to a gene: 2. The germline gives CDR1 SGHVS, CDR2 FQNEAQ. There are 12 residues in the CDR3.

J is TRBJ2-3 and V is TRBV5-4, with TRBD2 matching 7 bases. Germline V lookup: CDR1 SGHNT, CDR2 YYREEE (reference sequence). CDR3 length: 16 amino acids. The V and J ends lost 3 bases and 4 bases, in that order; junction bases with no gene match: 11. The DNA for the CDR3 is TGTGCCAGCAGCTCAACCTCGGCGCGGGGGTCAGATACGCAGTATTTT. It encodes CASSSTSARGSDTQYF.

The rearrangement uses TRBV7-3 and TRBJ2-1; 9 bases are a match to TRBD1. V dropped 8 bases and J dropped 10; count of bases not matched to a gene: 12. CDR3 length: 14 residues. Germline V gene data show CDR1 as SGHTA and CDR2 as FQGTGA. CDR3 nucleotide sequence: TGTGCCAGCTCCACAGGGGGCGCAGTCCGCGAGCAGTTCTTC. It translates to CASSTGGAVREQFF.